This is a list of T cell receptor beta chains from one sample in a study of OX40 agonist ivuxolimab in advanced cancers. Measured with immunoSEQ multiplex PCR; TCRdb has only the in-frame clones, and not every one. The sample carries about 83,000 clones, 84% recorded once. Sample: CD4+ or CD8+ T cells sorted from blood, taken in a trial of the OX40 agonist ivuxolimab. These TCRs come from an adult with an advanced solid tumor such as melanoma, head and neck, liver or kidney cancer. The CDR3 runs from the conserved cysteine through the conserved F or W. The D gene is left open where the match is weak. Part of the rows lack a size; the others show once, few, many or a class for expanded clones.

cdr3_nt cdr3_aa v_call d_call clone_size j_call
TGTGCCAGCAGCCCCCCAGGGATATACGAGCAGTACTTC CASSPPGIYEQYF TRBV11-2 - - TRBJ2-7
TGTGCCAGTAGTGGAACTTGGGGCACAGATACGCAGTATTTT CASSGTWGTDTQYF TRBV19 - - TRBJ2-3
TGTGCCAGTAGAACACCGCAGACCTGGGACAGATCTACAAATTCACCCCTCCACTTT CASRTPQTWDRSTNSPLHF TRBV28 TRBD1 - TRBJ1-6
TGTGCCAGCAGCCAAGGTATCTATCCGGTCCTCGGAGGTAGGGAGCGACCGGGCTATGGCTACACCTTC CASSQGIYPVLGGRERPGYGYTF TRBV4-2 - - TRBJ1-2
TGTGCCAGCAGCTTATACCCGGTAATCTCTGGAAACACCATATATTTT CASSLYPVISGNTIYF TRBV7-3 - - TRBJ1-3
TGTGCCAGCAGCACCACGGGGAGTAGGTCCTACGAGCAGTACTTC CASSTTGSRSYEQYF TRBV9 - - TRBJ2-7
TGTGCCAGCTCCGATGGACTAGTCACCATATATTTT CASSDGLVTIYF TRBV19 - - TRBJ1-3
TGTGCCAGCGCTCCCGGGACAGGGAGACTCTACGAGCAGTACTTC CASAPGTGRLYEQYF TRBV7-9 TRBD1 - TRBJ2-7
TGCGCCAGCAGCTTGGTAGAGCGGTGGAATGAGCAGTTCTTC CASSLVERWNEQFF TRBV5-1 - - TRBJ2-1
TGTGCAGTCCAGGGACACACTGAAGCTTTCTTT CAVQGHTEAFF TRBV6-1 - once TRBJ1-1
TGTGCCAGCAGACCCATCGTCCAGGGATTCAATCAGCCCCAGCATTTT CASRPIVQGFNQPQHF TRBV28 - - TRBJ1-5
TGTGCCAGCAGCGCCATGGCGGGCTCTGGCTACACCTTC CASSAMAGSGYTF TRBV9 - - TRBJ1-2
TGCGCCAGCAGCTTGGTAACAGGGGACACCGGGGAGCTGTTTTTT CASSLVTGDTGELFF TRBV5-1 TRBD1 few TRBJ2-2
TGCGCCAGCAGCGGTGGCAGGGAAAATTCACCCCTCCACTTT CASSGGRENSPLHF TRBV5-1 - - TRBJ1-6
TGTGCCAGCAGATGGGGGACAGGGGAGAACACCGGGGAGCTGTTTTTT CASRWGTGENTGELFF TRBV5-5 TRBD1 - TRBJ2-2
TGTGCCAGCAGCGAGCGCGGGACAGGGACCTTTGGAAACACCATATATTTT CASSERGTGTFGNTIYF TRBV9 TRBD1 - TRBJ1-3
TGTGCCAGCAGCGCCGGAGAACAGGGGATTAATTCACCCCTCCACTTT CASSAGEQGINSPLHF TRBV4-2 TRBD1 - TRBJ1-6
TGCGCCAGCAGCCAAGTAGGGGGTACAGGGCGATACTTC CASSQVGGTGRYF TRBV4-1 - - TRBJ2-7
TGTGCCAGCAGTTACCGGAGGGATGAGCAGTTCTTC CASSYRRDEQFF TRBV6-6 - - TRBJ2-1
TGTGCCAGCAGCTGGGCCGGAGTACGGGGGAGCTCCTACAATGAGCAGTTCTTC CASSWAGVRGSSYNEQFF TRBV5-5 - - TRBJ2-1
TGTGCCAGCAGCCCGACCCCGGGACAGTCGACAGAGACCCAGTACTTC CASSPTPGQSTETQYF TRBV2 TRBD1 - TRBJ2-5
TGTGCCAGCAGCCGGCGCGGGGTGGGGAATGAGCAGTTCTTC CASSRRGVGNEQFF TRBV11-1 - once TRBJ2-1
TGTGCCAGCAGTGAAATAGGGCACCAGGGGGCGAACGGGGAGCTGTTTTTT CASSEIGHQGANGELFF TRBV25-1 TRBD1 - TRBJ2-2
TGCGCCAGCAGCCATAGTGACTTTATCGGGACTAATCCCTACGAGCAGTACTTC CASSHSDFIGTNPYEQYF TRBV4-1 TRBD2 - TRBJ2-7
TGTGCCAGCAGCCCCGATTGGGGGCTTGGAAACACCATATATTTT CASSPDWGLGNTIYF TRBV6-5 - - TRBJ1-3
TGTGCCAGCAGCGCCCCCCAAGGACTAGCATTGCACAATGAGCAGTTCTTC CASSAPQGLALHNEQFF TRBV13 TRBD2 few TRBJ2-1
TGCGCCAGCAGCCAAGAGGGACAGGGGAGGACTGAAGCTTTCTTT CASSQEGQGRTEAFF TRBV4-1 TRBD1 medium-sized TRBJ1-1
TGTGCCAGCAGTCTGGGACAGGGGTTTGAAAAACTGTTTTTT CASSLGQGFEKLFF TRBV2 TRBD1 few TRBJ1-4
TGCGCCAGCAGACCGATCGCAGGGGCTGAAAAACTGTTTTTT CASRPIAGAEKLFF TRBV5-1 - - TRBJ1-4
TGTGCCAGCAGCTCGGGACAGGGGGATTCACCCCTCCACTTT CASSSGQGDSPLHF TRBV7-9 TRBD1 - TRBJ1-6
TGTGCCAGCAGCATAGCAGGGGGCCTAGATACGCAGTATTTT CASSIAGGLDTQYF TRBV7-3 TRBD1 - TRBJ2-3
TGTGCCAGCAGCCAAGAAATAAACACCGGGGAGCTGTTTTTT CASSQEINTGELFF TRBV4-2 - - TRBJ2-2
TGTGCCAGCAGCCAAGAATTTCTGCGGGGAATATACGAGCAGTACTTC CASSQEFLRGIYEQYF TRBV4-2 - - TRBJ2-7
TGTGCCAGCGAACGGACAGGGGGCTTCAGATCCTACGAGCAGTACTTC CASERTGGFRSYEQYF TRBV6-6 TRBD1 - TRBJ2-7
TGTGCCAGCGAGTGGGGCTATGGCTACACCTTC CASEWGYGYTF TRBV6-1 - - TRBJ1-2
TGTGCCACCAGCAGAGGGGGACGGTCTGAATATGGCTACACCTTC CATSRGGRSEYGYTF TRBV15 - - TRBJ1-2
TGTGCCAGCACGGGACAGAATAGCAATCAGCCCCAGCATTTT CASTGQNSNQPQHF TRBV6-1 TRBD1 - TRBJ1-5
TGTGCCAGCAGCTTAGCTATATCAATCACAGATACGCAGTATTTT CASSLAISITDTQYF TRBV7-9 - - TRBJ2-3
TGTGCCAGTACTACAGGGATCAACTATGGCTACACCTTC CASTTGINYGYTF TRBV2 - few TRBJ1-2
TGTGCCAGCAGCCCGAACGCAGAGGCTAATTCACCCCTCCACTTT CASSPNAEANSPLHF TRBV6-1 - - TRBJ1-6
TGTGCCAGCAGTTACTCGGGGGCGGGGAATTCACCCCTCCACTTT CASSYSGAGNSPLHF TRBV6-6 - - TRBJ1-6
TGTGCCAGTAGTTTCACAGAGACGAACACTGAAGCTTTCTTT CASSFTETNTEAFF TRBV19 - once TRBJ1-1
TGTGCCAGCACCAGCCAGGACTCGGCAGGAGATACGCAGTATTTT CASTSQDSAGDTQYF TRBV6-1 - - TRBJ2-3
TGCGCCAGCAGCCAAGGGATACCCCGCCGGGGGCCCAGCTCCTACGAGCAGTACTTC CASSQGIPRRGPSSYEQYF TRBV4-3 - - TRBJ2-7
TGTGCCAGCAGCCAAGATTTCCTCGAGCAGTACTTC CASSQDFLEQYF TRBV4-2 - - TRBJ2-7
TGTGCCAGCAGCTGGGCTTTTGGGACAGGGTCCAATGAGCAGTTCTTC CASSWAFGTGSNEQFF TRBV5-4 TRBD1 - TRBJ2-1
TGTGCCAGCAGCCCACCTTCCCCACGCCAAGAGACCCAGTACTTC CASSPPSPRQETQYF TRBV11-1 - - TRBJ2-5
TGTGCCAGCAGCTTCCCGGGGGCCATGAACACTGAAGCTTTCTTT CASSFPGAMNTEAFF TRBV5-4 - - TRBJ1-1
TGCGCCAGCAGCCAAGATGGGGGGTTAGGCAATCAGCCCCAGCATTTT CASSQDGGLGNQPQHF TRBV4-1 - once TRBJ1-5
TGTGCCAGCAGCACGTTGTTGGCACAGGGAGAGACCCAGTACTTC CASSTLLAQGETQYF TRBV28 - - TRBJ2-5
TGTGCCTGGAGAGGACAGGGTGATCAGCCCCAGCATTTT CAWRGQGDQPQHF TRBV30 TRBD1 - TRBJ1-5
TGTGCCAGCACTCAAGGGTGGAAGGGCTCCTACAATGAGCAGTTCTTC CASTQGWKGSYNEQFF TRBV28 - - TRBJ2-1
TGTGCCACTTGGAGGGGGAACACTGAAGCTTTCTTT CATWRGNTEAFF TRBV21-1 - - TRBJ1-1
TGCGCCAGCAGCCAAGACAGGACAGCCCGTAATGAAAAACTGTTTTTT CASSQDRTARNEKLFF TRBV4-3 - - TRBJ1-4
TGTGCCTGGACCCGTGTTAATTCACCCCTCCACTTT CAWTRVNSPLHF TRBV30 - few TRBJ1-6
TGTGCCACCCTACCCGGTCCGGGACAGGGGAAAGTATCTGAAGCTTTCTTT CATLPGPGQGKVSEAFF TRBV19 TRBD1 - TRBJ1-1
TGTGCCAGCAGCTTACCGGGGCCGGGAACCGGGGAGCTGTTTTTT CASSLPGPGTGELFF TRBV7-2 - - TRBJ2-2